What follows are 27 T cell receptor delta chains derived from one specimen sequenced in a study of γδ T cells in repeated Plasmodium falciparum infection. Flow sorting of PBMC yielded separate Vgamma9/Vdelta2+ and Vdelta2-negative gammadelta T cell populations for bulk repertoire analysis. TCRdb re-identified clones in the multiplex PCR reads via CATT. The top ten clones hold roughly 9.9% of a sample with over 90,000 delta-chain clones, roughly 0.98% of them seen once. Material: gamma-delta T cells from blood. These TCRs come from a pool of human donors (malaria-infected and uninfected, not separated).

This clone occurred a few times. The protein held in TCRdb is that of a much larger clone and does not match this DNA's translation at residue 15, likely because of a read error; the protein shown is translated from the DNA. V is TRDV1 and J is TRDJ1; 12 nucleotides match TRDD3. TCRdb does not report a J gene; here it was assigned by matching the DNA to germline references. V was clipped by 3 bases and J by 1 base; unmatched bases: 18. This CDR3 comprises 21 residues. The V gene's germline CDR1 is TSWWSYY and CDR2 QGS. CDR3 in DNA: TGTGCTCTTGGGGACCCTCTGGGTTACTGGGGGATACAGCCGCTCACCGATAAACTCATCTTT. As protein: CALGDPLGYWGIQPLTDKLIF.

There are many counts of this clone. The protein that TCRdb holds for this DNA derives from a much larger clone and differs from the translated DNA at residue 7, which likely indicates a read error; the protein shown here is translated from the DNA. The chain combines TRDV2 with TRDJ1; TRDD3 matches at 8 bases. No J gene is reported in TCRdb; it was inferred here by comparing the DNA with germline. V was clipped by 0 bases and J by 1 base; unmatched bases: 12. The CDR3 has 18 residues. Germline-derived CDR1 and CDR2 are GEAIGNYY and EKD. The CDR3 reads CACDTVPRLGGGTDKLIF. The CDR3, as DNA: TGTGCCTGTGACACCGTTCCCCGACTGGGGGGGGGCACCGATAAACTCATCTTT.

In its sample, this clone was seen many times. With a far larger clone one base away, a read error is the likely cause. The sample contains more than one DNA sequence encoding this CDR3. The chain carries TRAV38-2/DV8 and TRDJ1; TRDD2 matches 9 bases. Germline CDR1 reads TSESDYY; CDR2 reads QEAYKQQN. V gave up 3 bases and J gave up 11 bases; unmatched junction bases: 20. The CDR3 has 17 amino acids. The CDR3 protein is CAYRTPGLPTPLSKLIF. CDR3 bases: TGTGCTTATAGGACCCCAGGCCTTCCTACCCCTCTATCGAAGCTCATCTTT.

This clone has at least ten counts. The protein that TCRdb holds for this DNA derives from a much larger clone and differs from the translated DNA at residue 4, which likely indicates a read error; the protein shown here is translated from the DNA. The chain recombines TRDV2 with TRDJ1; 7 bases fit TRDD3. The germline V gene encodes CDR1 GEAIGNYY and CDR2 EKD. The CDR3 loop spans 17 amino acids. The V gene end was trimmed by 7 bases and the J gene end by 1 base; junction bases not matched to a gene: 17. CDR3 loop: CACARMGGSPGTDKLIF. In DNA form, the CDR3 reads TGTGCCTGCGCCCGGATGGGGGGATCTCCGGGCACCGATAAACTCATCTTT.

This clone has just a few counts. Only one base separates this from a far larger clonotype, so it likely reflects a read error. Other DNA variants within this sample encode the same CDR3. The chain has TRDV2 and TRDJ1, with 12 bases aligning to TRDD3. The J gene, left out of TCRdb, was set here by checking the DNA against germline. Germline V gives CDR1 GEAIGNYY, CDR2 EKD. The CDR3 length is 17 residues. The CDR3: CACDTGPGGYETDKLIF. The CDR3 DNA sequence: TGTGCCTGCGACACCGGCCCTGGGGGATACGAAACCGATAAACTCATCTTT.

This clone came up many times. The V gene is TRDV2, the J gene TRDJ1; 10 bases align to TRDD3. CDR1 and CDR2 from the germline V gene are GEAIGNYY and EKD. The CDR3 extends over 20 amino acids. V lost 3 bases and J lost 0; bases outside the gene matches: 18. The CDR3 region is CACDSITGGLLPINTDKLIF. Here the CDR3 DNA reads TGTGCCTGTGACTCAATTACTGGGGGATTACTACCGATCAACACCGATAAACTCATCTTT.

In this sample, this clone turned up a few times. This likely stems from a read error, as it lies one base from a far larger clone. The sample has other DNA sequences that encode this CDR3 too. The gene calls are TRDV1 and TRDJ1, with D perhaps matching TRDD3 (6 bases). Here the J gene was assigned by germline matching of the DNA, as TCRdb has none. From germline, CDR1 is TSWWSYY and CDR2 QGS. V shed 1 base and J shed 10 bases, with 37 bases lying between them. This CDR3 spans 21 amino acids. The CDR3 spells CALGERERLHSNGGELPGLIF. DNA for the CDR3: TGTGCTCTTGGGGAACGAGAGCGCCTACATTCGAACGGGGGAGAACTGCCCGGACTCATCTTT.

This clone has only a few counts. A far larger clone is one base from this, pointing to a likely read error. Different DNA sequences within this sample yield the same CDR3. The V gene is TRDV1, the J gene TRDJ1; TRDD3 matches 9 bases. The J gene is absent in TCRdb and was assigned here via DNA matching to germline. The CDR3 extends over 19 amino acids. Germline values: CDR1 TSWWSYY, CDR2 QGS. Unmatched junction bases numbered 13, after V lost 2 bases and J lost 0 bases. CDR3 in DNA: TGTGCTCTTGGGGAAAAAAGGAAAGGCTACTGGGGGAACACCGATAAACTCATCTTT. It yields the protein CALGEKRKGYWGNTDKLIF.

By sample fraction, this clone is medium-sized. Other nucleotide sequences in the sample specify the same CDR3. The chain is built from TRDV1 and TRDJ1, with 10 positions matching TRDD3. CDR1 is TSWWSYY and CDR2 is QGS in the germline V gene. J gave up 9 bases and V 5 bases, and 21 bases lay outside the gene matches. This CDR3 comprises 18 residues. DNA for the CDR3: TGTGCTCTTGGGACTCTTAGAATAGGTGGTTGGGGGATACAACAACTCATCTTT. It encodes CALGTLRIGGWGIQQLIF.

This clone was observed a handful of times. This likely traces to a read error, being one base from a far larger clone. Other DNA sequences in the sample encode the same CDR3. The J gene is TRDJ1, the V gene TRDV1, with 13 bases that match TRDD3. No J gene is reported in TCRdb; it was inferred here by comparing the DNA with germline. Germline assignment: CDR1 TSWWSYY and CDR2 QGS. J gave up 2 bases and V 6 bases, and 15 bases lay outside the gene matches. The CDR3 is made up of 19 amino acids. Written as DNA, the CDR3 is TGTGCTCTTGGAGGCCTGACCGACTGGGGGATACGCGTAACCGATAAACTCATCTTT. It translates to CALGGLTDWGIRVTDKLIF.

This clone was counted ten times or more. The chain has TRDV2 and TRDJ1; 12 nucleotides line up with TRDD3. The CDR3 contains 19 residues. CDR1 GEAIGNYY and CDR2 EKD come from the germline V gene. V shed 0 bases, J shed 0 bases, and the junction held 10 bases outside the gene matches. The CDR3 sequence is CACDTVPWGIRSDTDKLIF. The CDR3 DNA is TGTGCCTGTGACACCGTTCCCTGGGGGATACGCTCGGACACCGATAAACTCATCTTT.

As to this clone: A read error is likely here: a far larger clone is one base away. Other DNA sequences in the same sample also yield this CDR3. For the V gene the call is TRDV2; the J gene has no call; the D segment call TRDD3 is taken from the table without a DNA check. This CDR3 spans 16 amino acids. CDR1 and CDR2 (germline): GEAIGNYY, EKD. CDR3 DNA sequence: TGTGCCTGTGACGCTTTGGGGGGCACGTACACCGATAAACTCATCTTC. Residues: CACDALGGTYTDKLIF.

This clone appeared a few times. A far larger clone differs by one base, so this is likely a read error. At the DNA level, this CDR3 is encoded by other sequences in the same sample as well. The CDR3 region is CACDTEGETYTDKLIF. In DNA, the CDR3 is TGTGCCTGTGACACCGAAGGGGAGACTTACACCGACAAACTCATCTTT. The J gene is TRDJ1, the V gene TRDV2; maybe TRDD3 (5 bases). No J gene is reported in TCRdb; it was inferred here by comparing the DNA with germline. The germline CDR1 and CDR2 sequences are GEAIGNYY and EKD. This CDR3 is built from 16 residues.

For this clone: TCRdb's listed protein matches a much larger clone and diverges from this DNA's translation at residue 17, likely through a read error; the protein shown comes from the DNA. The V gene is TRDV1; the J gene was not called; TRDD3 is the table's D call and was not checked against the DNA. The CDR3 totals 19 residues. The germline V gene encodes CDR1 TSWWSYY and CDR2 QGS. CDR3 protein: CALTITHGYLLGDTDKHIF. CDR3 coding DNA: TGTGCTCTTACCATTACCCATGGTTATTTACTGGGGGATACCGATAAACACATCTTT.

About this clone: Only one base separates this from a far larger clonotype, so it likely reflects a read error. Other DNA sequences within the sample encode an identical CDR3. This chain joins TRDV2 and TRDJ1; 7 nucleotides line up with TRDD3. Because TCRdb records no J gene, it was assigned here through a match of the DNA to germline. This CDR3 region has 15 residues. Per the germline V gene, CDR1 is GEAIGNYY and CDR2 is EKD. The CDR3 region is CACDPLGEDTDKLIF. The DNA for the CDR3 is TGTGCCTGTGACCCATTGGGGGAAGACACTGATAAACTCATCTTT.

This clone was recorded a few times. A far larger clone is one nucleotide away, so this likely arose from a read error. Other DNA sequences in the sample encode the same CDR3. The CDR3 sequence: CALGELLLTVYWGTQFTDKLIF. The DNA of the CDR3 is TGTGCTCTTGGGGAACTCCTCCTTACGGTGTACTGGGGAACCCAATTTACCGATAAACTCATCTTT. The V and J genes are TRDV1 and TRDJ1, with TRDD3 matching 7 bases. Assignment of the J gene here rests on matching the DNA to germline, because TCRdb gives none. V shed 0 bases and J 2 bases; nucleotides not matched to a gene: 24. This CDR3 spans 22 amino acids. Germline V CDR1 and CDR2: TSWWSYY, QGS.

This clone has at least ten counts. This likely came from a read error, as a far larger clone is one base away. This specimen includes other DNA sequences encoding the same CDR3. V usage is TRDV1 and J usage is TRDJ1; D is perhaps TRDD3 (6 bases). V was trimmed by 2 bases and J by 5 bases, leaving 15 bases between them. In germline, CDR1 is TSWWSYY, CDR2 QGS. This CDR3 spans 15 amino acids. Here the CDR3 DNA reads TGTGCTCTTGGGGAAGTAGAGGATACAACTGATAAACTCATCTTT. Encoded protein: CALGEVEDTTDKLIF.

Regarding this clone: Translating this DNA gives a protein that differs at residue 10 from the TCRdb one, which belongs to a much larger clone; a read error is likely, and the protein shown is this translation. The chain recombines TRDV2 with TRDJ1; 8 bases agree with TRDD3. The J gene was not available in TCRdb and was assigned here by matching the DNA to germline segments. The V and J ends lost 3 bases and 3 bases, in that order; junction bases with no gene match: 17. CDR3 length: 18 residues. Germline values: CDR1 GEAIGNYY, CDR2 EKD. The CDR3 coding sequence is TGTGCCTGTGACTCCGGGGTACTGGGGGGTACGCTTTCCGATAAACTCATCTTT. It encodes CACDSGVLGGTLSDKLIF.

This clone was detected a few times. TCRdb attributes to this sequence the protein of a much larger clone, which differs from the DNA translation at residue 13; a read error is likely, and the protein displayed is translated from the DNA. The chain couples TRDV1 to TRDJ1; the match to TRDD3 covers 12 bases. The J gene, absent from TCRdb, was called here by matching the DNA to germline. The germline gives CDR1 TSWWSYY, CDR2 QGS. The CDR3 covers 25 residues. Trimming removed 0 bases from V and 3 bases from J; junction bases left unmatched: 29. As DNA, the CDR3 is TGTGCTCTTGGGGAACTACAGTCTTCCTACACAAAAGCTGGGGGATACGCGTCCTCCCCCGATAAACTCATCTTT. As protein: CALGELQSSYTKAGGYASSPDKLIF.

This clone was seen a handful of times. A far more abundant clone sits one base away, making this likely a read error. Distinct nucleotide sequences in the sample also encode this CDR3. TRDV2 is the V gene, and the J gene was not called; TRDD3, the D gene given by the table, was not confirmed from the DNA. The CDR3 consists of 22 residues. Germline lookup yields CDR1 GEAIGNYY and CDR2 EKD. The CDR3 here is CACDRLTGGATKGSNLTAQLFF. The CDR3 DNA follows: TGTGCCTGTGACCGTCTTACTGGGGGAGCCACTAAGGGGTCAAATTTGACAGCACAACTCTTCTTC.

This clone has more than one count but fewer than ten. It differs at one base from a far larger clone, so likely a read error. At the DNA level, this CDR3 is encoded by other sequences in the same sample as well. The chain uses TRDV3 and TRDJ1; 7 bases align to TRDD3. Germline CDR1 TVYSNPD, CDR2 GDNSRS (reference sequence). J lost 3 bases, V lost 5 bases, and 15 bases had no gene match. The CDR3 extends over 15 amino acids. The CDR3 spells CALTGVPDGADKLIF. CDR3 coding DNA: TGTGCCCTAACTGGGGTTCCGGACGGCGCCGATAAACTCATCTTT.

This clone occurred a few times. TCRdb attributes to this sequence the protein of a much larger clone, which differs from the DNA translation at residue 7; a read error is likely, and the protein displayed is translated from the DNA. This sequence joins TRDV2 and TRDJ1; no firm D call. TCRdb supplies no J gene; here it was assigned by aligning the nucleotide sequence to germline. CDR3 size: 15 residues. Germline V gene lookup returns CDR1 GEAIGNYY and CDR2 EKD. The V and J ends lost 0 bases and 0 bases respectively, with 10 bases between them. Written as DNA, the CDR3 is TGTGCCTGTGACACCGTGAGGGGTTACACCGATAAACTCATCTTT. This gives the protein CACDTVRGYTDKLIF.

This clone has more than one count but fewer than ten. This DNA translates differently at residue 20 from the TCRdb protein, which is that of a much larger clone; a read error is likely, and the protein shown is the DNA's own translation. This chain connects TRDV1 to TRDJ1; D is perhaps TRDD2 (5 bases). V was trimmed by 1 base and J by 3 bases, leaving 42 bases between them. The CDR3 extends over 25 amino acids. Germline CDR1 reads TSWWSYY; CDR2 reads QGS. The CDR3 DNA is TGTGCTCTTGGGGAACCCCGGAAACCCTACCCTTTACTCCGTGCCACCATTAGGAACGCCGATAAACTCATCTTT. Protein: CALGEPRKPYPLLRATIRNADKLIF.

Concerning this clone: The TCRdb protein comes from a much larger clone and disagrees with this DNA's translation at residue 7, likely due to a read error; the protein given here is derived from the DNA. The chain joins TRDV1 to TRDJ1; TRDD3 matches at 12 bases. The J gene was not available in TCRdb and was assigned here by matching the DNA to germline segments. The V gene end was trimmed by 5 bases and the J gene end by 0 bases; junction bases not matched to a gene: 28. Germline V gene lookup returns CDR1 TSWWSYY and CDR2 QGS. This CDR3 is built from 24 residues. CDR3 bases: TGTGCTCTTGGGCCACCCCTTCCTTCCTCCACCTCCTACTGGGGGATACACTACACCGATAAACTCATCTTT. Translating gives CALGPPLPSSTSYWGIHYTDKLIF.

This clone was detected a few times. Only one base separates this from a far larger clonotype, so it likely reflects a read error. Within the sample, other DNA sequences also encode this same CDR3. The V gene reported is TRDV2; the J gene is uncalled; the D call of TRDD3 is as the table states it, not checked on the DNA. Germline CDR1 is GEAIGNYY and CDR2 is EKD. The CDR3 totals 18 residues. CDR3 DNA sequence: TGTGCCTGTGACACCGGTCTGGGGGATACGCTTTCAGCCGATAAACTCATCTTC. This translates into CACDTGLGDTLSADKLIF.

Ten or more counts support this clone. The translation of this DNA and the TCRdb protein of a much larger clone differ at residue 11, probably owing to a read error; the protein shown here is translated from the DNA. The CDR3 loop reads CACDTGGDYRCTDKLIF. The CDR3 region has the DNA TGTGCCTGTGACACTGGGGGGGATTACCGGTGCACCGATAAACTCATCTTT. V usage is TRDV2 and J usage is TRDJ1; 7 bases align to TRDD3. Germline V gives CDR1 GEAIGNYY, CDR2 EKD. V shed 1 base, J shed 1 base, and the junction held 11 bases outside the gene matches. CDR3 size: 17 residues.

Only a few counts were recorded for this clone. With a far larger clone one base away, a read error is the likely cause. The same CDR3 can be traced to other DNA sequences in this sample. V gene TRDV2 combines with J gene TRDJ1, with TRDD1 as a possible D gene (5 bases). TCRdb is silent on the J gene; assignment here came from matching the DNA to germline. Trimming cost V 4 bases and J 3 bases, with 11 bases left between them. The CDR3 has 13 residues. Germline values: CDR1 GEAIGNYY, CDR2 EKD. CDR3 bases: TGTGCCTGTGATACAATAGGTTCCGATAAACTCATCTTT. Translating gives CACDTIGSDKLIF.